The sequence of this T cell receptor beta chain was determined in a study of radiotherapy plus CTLA-4 blockade in lung cancer. Overall study context: Objective responses occurred in 18% of patients; over 30% had disease control.

Assay used: immunoSEQ multiplex PCR; TCRdb lists only in-frame clones, some missing. Of about 59,000 clones in the sample, about 72% were seen once. CDR1 SGHVS and CDR2 FQNEAQ come from the germline V gene. The V and J ends lost 5 bases and 3 bases respectively, with 16 bases between them. This CDR3 spans 16 amino acids. This chain uses TRBV7-8 with TRBJ1-4; possibly TRBD1 for D (6 bases). The source was peripheral blood, collected from a patient treated with radiotherapy plus ipilimumab. The receptor's source is a human donor with non-small cell lung cancer who had a complete response to radiotherapy plus ipilimumab. Here the CDR3 reads CASSLQRQAANEKLFF. The CDR3 DNA sequence: TGTGCCAGCAGCCTCCAACGACAGGCCGCTAATGAAAAACTGTTTTTT.